One and the same sample provided the 20 T cell receptor beta chains below, sequenced in a study of cytomegalovirus exposure and HLA in healthy donors. 60 Vbeta and 13 Jbeta primers were used in PCR. Method: immunoSEQ multiplex PCR; TCRdb's copy keeps in-frame clones and lacks some. This sample has more than 150,000 clones; less than 90% occur once, and the top ten carry about 0.26%. Input material: PBMCs. The receptors were sampled from a boy younger than 18 in good health and CMV-seronegative.

The chain combines TRBV5-4 with TRBJ2-1; TRBD1 matches 10 bases. CDR1 is SGHNT, CDR2 YYREEE, per germline (reference sequence). This CDR3 region has 14 residues. J gave up 7 bases and V 4 bases, and 5 bases lay outside the gene matches. The chain's CDR3 is CASSARDRGNEQFF. The CDR3 region has the DNA TGTGCCAGCAGCGCCCGGGACAGGGGAAATGAGCAGTTCTTC.

Here the CDR3 reads CAWSVSQASGRAPSYNEQFF. The CDR3, as DNA: TGTGCCTGGAGTGTGTCTCAGGCTAGCGGGAGGGCCCCCTCCTACAATGAGCAGTTCTTC. The V gene is TRBV30, the J gene TRBJ2-1, with TRBD2 matching 12 bases. The junction had 12 bases not matched to a gene; V was cut back by 0 bases and J by 0 bases. Per germline, CDR1 GTSNPN and CDR2 SVGIG (reference sequence). The CDR3 contains 20 residues.

J is TRBJ2-3 and V is TRBV2; a possible D gene is TRBD2 (5 bases). V was trimmed by 6 bases and J by 10 bases, leaving 8 bases between them. Germline assignment: CDR1 SNHLY and CDR2 FYNNEI. This CDR3 region has 10 residues. The CDR3 region has the DNA TGTGCCAGCAGAGGTAGCGCGCAGTATTTT. Its protein is CASRGSAQYF.

The chain has TRBV5-1 and TRBJ2-7; 7 nucleotides align to TRBD2. This CDR3 region has 13 residues. The J segment lost 6 bases and the V segment lost 0 bases, leaving 3 bases of the junction unmatched. The germline gives CDR1 SGHRS, CDR2 YFSETQ. The CDR3 region has the DNA TGCGCCAGCAGCTTGGGGGGAGGGCCCGAGCAGTACTTC. It codes for CASSLGGGPEQYF.

The table lists this clone with a count of one. The gene calls are TRBV18 and TRBJ2-3; 10 bases line up with TRBD1. The V segment lost 6 bases and the J segment 3 bases; nucleotides outside the gene matches: 3. CDR3 length equals 14 residues. Germline loops: CDR1 KGHSH, CDR2 LQKENI. Written as DNA, the CDR3 is TGTGCCAGCTCCAGACAGGGGGCAACAGATACGCAGTATTTT. As protein: CASSRQGATDTQYF.

The V gene is TRBV7-8, the J gene TRBJ2-1; 7 bases map to TRBD1. This CDR3 is built from 13 residues. The junction had 6 bases not matched to a gene; V was cut back by 7 bases and J by 6 bases. In germline, CDR1 is SGHVS, CDR2 FQNEAQ. The CDR3 DNA reads TGTGCCAGCACAGACAGGGTCAGCAATGAGCAGTTCTTC. It yields the protein CASTDRVSNEQFF.

This chain connects TRBV10-3 to TRBJ1-3, with D tentatively TRBD1 (5 bases). Germline assignment: CDR1 ENHRY and CDR2 SYGVKD. The CDR3 has 15 residues. V was cut by 1 base and J by 2 bases, with 9 bases left in between. This chain's CDR3 is CAISEWGGTGNTIYF. CDR3 nucleotide sequence: TGTGCCATCAGTGAGTGGGGGGGAACTGGAAACACCATATATTTT.

The V call is TRBV7-9, the J call TRBJ1-1; D gene ambiguous. The V and J ends lost 1 base and 3 bases respectively, with 6 bases between them. Germline V gene sequence: CDR1 SEHNR, CDR2 FQNEAQ (reference sequence). The CDR3 consists of 13 residues. Written as DNA, the CDR3 is TGTGCCAGCAGCTTAGGAGGGCACACTGAAGCTTTCTTT. This codes for CASSLGGHTEAFF.

The chain joins TRBV2 to TRBJ1-1; TRBD1 aligns across 9 bases. The CDR3 covers 15 residues. Trimming at V came to 3 bases and at J to 3 bases, leaving 5 bases not matched to a gene. Germline V gene sequence: CDR1 SNHLY, CDR2 FYNNEI. CDR3 sequence reads: CASSDTGGADTEAFF. CDR3 coding DNA: TGTGCCAGCAGTGATACAGGGGGCGCGGACACTGAAGCTTTCTTT.

This clone was counted between two and nine times. This chain uses TRBV6-1 with TRBJ1-5; TRBD1 is a possible D gene (5 bases). The CDR3 spans 16 residues. Germline V gene sequence: CDR1 MNHNS, CDR2 SASEGT. V lost 1 base and J 7 bases, leaving 17 bases between the germline ends. CDR3 loop: CASSEEFPGKGQPQHF. CDR3 bases: TGTGCCAGCAGTGAAGAGTTTCCCGGCAAGGGGCAGCCCCAGCATTTT.

This rearrangement joins TRBV15 to TRBJ1-5; tentative D call: TRBD1 (6 bases). The V and J ends lost 3 bases and 6 bases respectively, with 15 bases between them. This CDR3 contains 15 residues. Germline V gene lookup returns CDR1 LNHNV and CDR2 YYDKDF (reference sequence). The CDR3 is CATSRAQGLFQPQHF. The CDR3, as DNA: TGTGCCACCAGCAGGGCACAGGGATTATTTCAGCCCCAGCATTTT.

The chain combines TRBV27 with TRBJ1-5; 7 positions agree with TRBD1. The V and J ends lost 5 bases and 8 bases, in that order; junction bases with no gene match: 12. Germline CDR1 reads MNHEY; CDR2 reads SMNVEV (reference sequence). CDR3 length equals 15 residues. DNA of the CDR3: TGTGCCAGCAGTCCCAGGCCGACAGGGTACGAGCCCCAGCATTTT. Residues: CASSPRPTGYEPQHF.

This chain joins TRBV11-1 and TRBJ1-6, with TRBD1 identical over 9 bases. This CDR3 has 13 amino acids. V shed 6 bases and J 7 bases; nucleotides not matched to a gene: 1. Germline CDR1 reads SGHAT; CDR2 reads FQDESV (reference sequence). The CDR3 DNA is TGTGCCAGCAGTACAGGGGGCAATTCACCCCTCCACTTT. This codes for CASSTGGNSPLHF.

This chain uses TRBV30 with TRBJ2-4; D is perhaps TRBD1 (5 bases). V was pared by 0 bases and J by 6 bases, with 15 bases between. The length of the CDR3 is 15 residues. The germline gives CDR1 GTSNPN, CDR2 SVGIG (reference sequence). The CDR3 loop is CAWSVLGQGANIQYF. The CDR3 nucleotides read TGTGCCTGGAGTGTACTGGGGCAGGGTGCAAACATTCAGTACTTC.

V and J are TRBV7-2 and TRBJ2-7; no definite D call. Trimming removed 2 bases from V and 2 bases from J, with 7 bases in between. CDR1 and CDR2 (germline): SGHTA, FQGNSA. CDR3 length equals 13 residues. CDR3 region: CASSLTETYEQYF. The CDR3, as DNA: TGTGCCAGCAGCTTAACAGAAACCTACGAGCAGTACTTC.

The chain links TRBV2 to TRBJ2-5, with a weak D call TRBD1 (5 bases). The CDR3 extends over 15 amino acids. Trimming took off 5 bases at V and 5 bases at J, with 18 bases between the two ends. Germline V gene lookup returns CDR1 SNHLY and CDR2 FYNNEI. The CDR3 protein is CASSNLQRGLETQYF. CDR3 coding DNA: TGTGCCAGCAGTAACCTCCAAAGGGGATTGGAGACCCAGTACTTC.

In this sample, this clone turned up once. The chain carries TRBV30 and TRBJ2-1, with 8 bases aligning to TRBD2. Germline V lookup: CDR1 GTSNPN, CDR2 SVGIG (reference sequence). The CDR3 totals 15 residues. Germline trimming cut 3 bases from V and 0 bases from J; bases unmatched to any gene: 4. The CDR3 protein is CAWRRLASSYNEQFF. In nucleotides, the CDR3 is TGTGCCTGGAGACGACTAGCGAGCTCCTACAATGAGCAGTTCTTC.

This clone was seen just once. The chain is built from TRBV15 and TRBJ2-1; 8 bases are shared with TRBD1. CDR1 and CDR2 from the germline V gene are LNHNV and YYDKDF (reference sequence). This CDR3 is 16 amino acids long. With V trimmed by 0 bases and J by 7 bases, 8 bases remained unmatched. CDR3 loop: CATSRDQQGVLNEQFF. In nucleotides, the CDR3 is TGTGCCACCAGCAGAGATCAACAGGGGGTCCTAAATGAGCAGTTCTTC.

The CDR3 loop reads CASSYSTSGLSDTQYF. The CDR3 DNA is TGTGCCAGCAGTTACTCGACTAGCGGGCTATCAGATACGCAGTATTTT. V is TRBV6-5 and J is TRBJ2-3, with TRBD2 identical over 10 bases. V gave up 0 bases and J gave up 4 bases; unmatched junction bases: 4. The CDR3 is 16 residues long. From germline, CDR1 is MNHEY and CDR2 SVGAGI.

The rearrangement links TRBV28 to TRBJ2-7, with 10 bases lining up with TRBD1. The V gene's germline CDR1 is MDHEN and CDR2 SYDVKM. This CDR3 spans 16 amino acids. V lost 8 bases and J lost 5; bases outside the gene matches: 15. The CDR3 reads CASLAPPGQGSHEQYF. The CDR3 region has the DNA TGTGCCAGCTTAGCTCCTCCGGGACAGGGGTCCCACGAGCAGTACTTC.